Listed here are 9 T cell receptor beta chains from one sample, sequenced in a study of T cell clonality in common variable immunodeficiency. Points from the study as a whole: Common variable immunodeficiency TCR beta sequences reportedly had fewer deletions and N-nucleotide insertions.

What these receptors recognize is not known. Produced via immunoSEQ multiplex PCR; TCRdb's table is partial and in-frame only. This repertoire lists approximately 20,000 clones without singletons; approximately 26% sits in the top ten. The sample was peripheral blood mononuclear cells. These receptors were collected from a human donor with common variable immunodeficiency.

With respect to this clone: The read gets to within 3 residues of the CDR3 end, and the germline J gene fills in the rest. The chain recombines TRBV6-2 or TRBV6-3 with TRBJ2-7; 10 nucleotides agree with TRBD2. This CDR3 region has 15 residues. The germline V gene has CDR1 MNHEY and CDR2 SVGEGT. The J segment lost 4 bases and the V segment lost 7 bases, leaving 10 bases of the junction unmatched. The part of the CDR3 DNA that was read is TGTGCCAGCACCAGACCTAGCGGGAGTTTATACGAG. Translating gives CASTRPSGSLYE. The CDR3 in its entirety is CASTRPSGSLYEQYF.

Partial CDR3 DNA: TGTGCCAGCAGTGAAGCCTCCAGGGACAGGGGCGGT. Amino acid sequence: CASSEASRDRGG. The full CDR3 sequence reads CASSEASRDRGGQYF. This chain connects TRBV6-1 to TRBJ2-4, with 10 bases identical to TRBD1. The sequence runs out 3 residues before the end of the CDR3; the remainder is reconstructed from the germline J gene. CDR1 and CDR2 from the germline V gene are MNHNS and SASEGT. The CDR3 spans 15 residues.

This clone was detected ten times or more. The read ends 3 residues shy of where the CDR3 ends; the end is completed using the germline J gene. The gene calls are TRBV29-1 and TRBJ1-1; D is unresolved. The V gene's germline CDR1 is SQVTM and CDR2 ANQGSEA. Trimming took 0 bases from V and 6 from J, leaving 5 bases between them. This CDR3 is 11 amino acids long. CDR3 in amino acids: CSVEDSAEAFF. CDR3 bases read: TGCAGCGTTGAAGATAGCGCTGAA.

As to this clone: The CDR3 end falls 3 residues outside the read, so it is completed with the germline J gene. The chain combines TRBV7-2 with TRBJ2-7; D is possibly TRBD1 (6 bases). Looked up from germline, CDR1 is SGHTA and CDR2 is FQGNSA. The CDR3 has 15 residues. The V end lost 8 bases, the J end lost 6 bases, and 23 bases lay between the germline ends. The CDR3 spells CASGTVRSRGGEQYF. Partial CDR3 DNA: TGTGCCAGCGGTACCGTGAGGAGCAGGGGCGGCGAG.

This clone was detected a few times. The read comes to an end 3 residues before the CDR3 does, leaving the germline J gene to fill in the end. The rearrangement uses TRBV7-9 and TRBJ2-1, with 7 bases lining up with TRBD1. CDR3 length equals 15 residues. Trimming took 5 bases from V and 3 from J; bases not matched to a gene: 7. Germline CDR1 and CDR2: SEHNR and FQNEAQ (reference sequence). CDR3 residues: CASSHGTVGYNEQFF. The covered CDR3 bases are TGTGCCAGCAGCCATGGGACAGTTGGCTACAATGAG.

This clone has more than one count but fewer than ten. Read coverage stops 3 residues before the CDR3 terminus; the germline J gene supplies the remainder. The chain is built from TRBV30 and TRBJ2-7; 8 bases map to TRBD1. Unmatched junction bases numbered 10, after V lost 2 bases and J lost 1 base. The CDR3 sequence is 16 residues long. Germline values: CDR1 GTSNPN, CDR2 SVGIG (reference sequence). The CDR3 loop reads CAWSPINRGLSYEQYF. Incomplete CDR3 DNA: TGTGCCTGGAGTCCAATCAACAGGGGGTTGTCCTACGAG.

Notes on this clone: The read is 3 residues too short to cover the CDR3 end, so that end is filled in from the germline J gene. The chain uses TRBV5-4 and TRBJ2-7; the D is unclear. Germline V gene data show CDR1 as SGHNT and CDR2 as YYREEE (reference sequence). Trimming removed 0 bases at V and 3 bases at J, with 16 bases between. The CDR3 spans 16 residues. The CDR3 spells CASSLDRVSGFYEQYF. Incomplete CDR3 DNA: TGTGCCAGCAGCTTGGATAGGGTATCTGGTTTCTACGAG. The full variable domain, its missing parts supplied by reference TRBV5-4 and TRBJ2-7, is ETGVTQSPTHLIKTRGQQVTLRCSSQSGHNTVSWYQQALGQGPQFIFQYYREEENGRGNFPPRFSGLQFPNYSSELNVNALELDDSALYLCASSLDRVSGFYEQYFGPGTRLTVT.

This clone was found a few times. The read falls 3 residues short of the CDR3 end, and the missing part is taken from the germline J gene. This chain connects TRBV30 to TRBJ2-1; D not certain. Germline loops: CDR1 GTSNPN, CDR2 SVGIG (reference sequence). This CDR3 region has 12 residues. V lost 3 bases and J lost 0, with 3 bases in between. The CDR3 DNA, read in part, is TGTGCCTGGAGCAACTCCTACAATGAG. Residues: CAWSNSYNE. The complete CDR3 protein is CAWSNSYNEQFF.

This clone has just a few counts. The CDR3 here is CASRGRGSGANVLTF. The covered CDR3 bases are TGTGCCAGTAGGGGGAGGGGCTCCGGGGCCAACGTC. V and J are TRBV19 and TRBJ2-6, with TRBD2 matching 7 bases. Sequencing ends 3 residues short of the CDR3 end; the germline J gene provides the rest. The CDR3 consists of 15 residues. The J segment lost 4 bases and the V segment lost 6 bases, leaving 6 bases of the junction unmatched. The germline V gene encodes CDR1 LNHDA and CDR2 SQIVND (reference sequence).